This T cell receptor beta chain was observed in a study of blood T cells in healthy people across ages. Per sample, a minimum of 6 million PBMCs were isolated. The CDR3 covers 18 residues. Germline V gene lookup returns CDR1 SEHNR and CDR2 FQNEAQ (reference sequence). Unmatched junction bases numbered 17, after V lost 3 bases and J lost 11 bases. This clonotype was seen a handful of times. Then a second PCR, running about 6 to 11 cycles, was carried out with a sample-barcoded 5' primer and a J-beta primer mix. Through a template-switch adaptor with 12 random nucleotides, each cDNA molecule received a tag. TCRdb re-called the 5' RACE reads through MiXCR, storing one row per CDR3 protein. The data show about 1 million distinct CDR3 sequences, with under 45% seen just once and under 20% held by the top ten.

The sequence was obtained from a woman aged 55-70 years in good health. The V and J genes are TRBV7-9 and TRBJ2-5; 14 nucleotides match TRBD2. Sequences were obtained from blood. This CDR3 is CASSLPPRLAGGKNEQYF. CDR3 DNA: TGTGCCAGCAGCTTGCCACCGAGACTAGCGGGAGGGAAAAATGAGCAGTACTTC.